This TCR beta chain appears in the sequencing data of a study of human CD8 memory T cell subsets. Cells that were CCR7+ PD-1- TIGIT- were defined as the stem-like memory CD8+ T cell population, referred to as TSTEM. Considering frequency, this clonotype is medium-sized. The CDR3 sequence is 14 residues long. Germline CDR1 is ENHRY and CDR2 is SYGVKD. UMI-labeled 5' RACE produced the TCR beta libraries. After re-calling the 5' RACE reads, TCRdb lists one entry per CDR3 protein, DNA absent. This repertoire includes about 11,000 distinct CDR3 sequences. Sequencing was carried out using CD8+ stem-like memory T cells (TSCM and TCM) sorted from PBMCs. Subset reported: stem-like memory CD8 T cells (TSTEM), CCR7+ PD-1- TIGIT-. The clonotype comes from a human donor in good health. The V and J genes are TRBV10-3 and TRBJ2-7; TCRdb's assignment of TRBD1 cannot be checked, as there is no DNA. The CDR3 loop reads CAIRGTGFTYEQYF.